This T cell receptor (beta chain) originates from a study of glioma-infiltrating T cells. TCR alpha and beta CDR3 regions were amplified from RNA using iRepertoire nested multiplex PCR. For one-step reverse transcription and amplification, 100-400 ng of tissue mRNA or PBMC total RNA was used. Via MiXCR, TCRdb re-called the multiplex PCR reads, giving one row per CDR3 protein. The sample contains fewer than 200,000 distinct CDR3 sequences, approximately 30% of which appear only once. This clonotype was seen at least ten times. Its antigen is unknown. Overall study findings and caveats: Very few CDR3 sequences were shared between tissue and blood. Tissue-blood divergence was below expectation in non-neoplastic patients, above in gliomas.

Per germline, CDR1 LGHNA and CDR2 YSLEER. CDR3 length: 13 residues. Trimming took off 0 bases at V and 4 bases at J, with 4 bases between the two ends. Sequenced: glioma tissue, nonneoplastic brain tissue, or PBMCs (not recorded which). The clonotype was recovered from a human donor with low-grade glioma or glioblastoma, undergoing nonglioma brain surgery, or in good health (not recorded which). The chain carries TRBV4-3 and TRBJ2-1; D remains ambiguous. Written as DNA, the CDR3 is TGCGCCAGCAGCCAAGATGTTTACAATGAGCAGTTCTTC. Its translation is CASSQDVYNEQFF.